This T cell receptor beta chain was sequenced during a study of beta chain features in type 1 diabetes. Study findings and constraints: Type 1 diabetes patients had moderately but significantly shorter TCRB CDR3s in all four CD4+ subsets.

V was pared by 6 bases and J by 3 bases, with 12 bases between. Germline CDR1 and CDR2: MNHEY and SVGAGI. This CDR3 has 14 amino acids. This clone was seen a handful of times. Its specificity is not known. Every isolated RNA sample was fully reverse transcribed, so sequencing captured expressed TCRB transcripts. Sequencing used immunoSEQ multiplex PCR; TCRdb keeps in-frame clones, though not all of them. Of about 370,000 clones in the sample, 9.6% were seen once. Sequences were obtained from central memory CD4+ T cells from blood. V and J are TRBV6-5 and TRBJ1-5; tentatively, D is TRBD1 (5 bases). The TCR originated in a man aged 30-40 years with type 1 diabetes. CDR3: CASSPGQTNQPQHF. CDR3 coding DNA: TGTGCCAGCAGCCCAGGACAAACCAATCAGCCCCAGCATTTT.